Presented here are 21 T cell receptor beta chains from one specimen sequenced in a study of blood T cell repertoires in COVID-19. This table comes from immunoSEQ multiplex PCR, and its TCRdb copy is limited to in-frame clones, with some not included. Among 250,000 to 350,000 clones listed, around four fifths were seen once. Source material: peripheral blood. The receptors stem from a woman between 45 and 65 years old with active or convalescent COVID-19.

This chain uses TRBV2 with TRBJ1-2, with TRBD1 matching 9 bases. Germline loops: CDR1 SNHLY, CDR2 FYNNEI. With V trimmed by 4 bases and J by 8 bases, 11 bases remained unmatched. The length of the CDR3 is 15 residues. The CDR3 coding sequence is TGTGCCAGCAGTGTGGCGGGACAGGGAAGTGCGGGCTACACCTTC. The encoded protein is CASSVAGQGSAGYTF.

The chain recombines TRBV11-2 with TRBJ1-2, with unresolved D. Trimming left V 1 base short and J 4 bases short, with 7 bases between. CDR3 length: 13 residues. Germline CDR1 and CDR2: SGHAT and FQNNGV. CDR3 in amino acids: CASSLGHLYGYTF. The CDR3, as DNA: TGTGCCAGCAGCTTAGGACATCTCTATGGCTACACCTTC.

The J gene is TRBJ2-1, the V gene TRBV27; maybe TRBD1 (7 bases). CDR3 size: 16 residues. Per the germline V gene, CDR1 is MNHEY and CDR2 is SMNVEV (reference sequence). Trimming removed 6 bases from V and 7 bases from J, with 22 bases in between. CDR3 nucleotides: TGTGCCAGCAGCGAATTCTCAGGGGGAGGATTAAATGAGCAGTTCTTC. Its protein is CASSEFSGGGLNEQFF.

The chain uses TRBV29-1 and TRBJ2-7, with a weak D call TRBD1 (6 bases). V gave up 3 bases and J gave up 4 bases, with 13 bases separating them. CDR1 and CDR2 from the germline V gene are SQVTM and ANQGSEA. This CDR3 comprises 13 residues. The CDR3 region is CSVDRQGSYEQYF. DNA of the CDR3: TGCAGCGTTGATCGCCAGGGGTCTTACGAGCAGTACTTC.

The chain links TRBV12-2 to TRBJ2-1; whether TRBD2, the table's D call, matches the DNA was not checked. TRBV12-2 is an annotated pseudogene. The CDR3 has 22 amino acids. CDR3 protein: CASRLRKYGLAGGLWSYNEQFF. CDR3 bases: TGTGCAAGTCGCCTCCGGAAATATGGACTAGCGGGAGGGCTGTGGTCCTACAATGAGCAGTTCTTC.

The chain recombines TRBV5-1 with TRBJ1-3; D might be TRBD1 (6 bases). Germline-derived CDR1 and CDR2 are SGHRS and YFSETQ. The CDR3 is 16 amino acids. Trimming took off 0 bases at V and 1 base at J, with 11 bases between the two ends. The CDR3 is CASSLVGQGSGNTIYF. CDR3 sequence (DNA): TGCGCCAGCAGCTTGGTCGGGCAGGGGTCTGGAAACACCATATATTTT.

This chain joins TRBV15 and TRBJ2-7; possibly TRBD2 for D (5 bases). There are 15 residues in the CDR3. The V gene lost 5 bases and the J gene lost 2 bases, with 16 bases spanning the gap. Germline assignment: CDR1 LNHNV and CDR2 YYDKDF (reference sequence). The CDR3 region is CATSHLAGKAYEQYF. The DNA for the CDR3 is TGTGCCACCAGCCACCTGGCGGGTAAAGCCTACGAGCAGTACTTC.

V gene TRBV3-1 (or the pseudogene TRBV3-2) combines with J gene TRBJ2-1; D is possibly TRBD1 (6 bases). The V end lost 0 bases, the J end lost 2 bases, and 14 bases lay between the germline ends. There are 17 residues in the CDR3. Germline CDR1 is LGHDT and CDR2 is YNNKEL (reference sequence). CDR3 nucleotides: TGTGCCAGCAGCCAAGATTTGGAGAGGGGGACCTACAATGAGCAGTTCTTC. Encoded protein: CASSQDLERGTYNEQFF.

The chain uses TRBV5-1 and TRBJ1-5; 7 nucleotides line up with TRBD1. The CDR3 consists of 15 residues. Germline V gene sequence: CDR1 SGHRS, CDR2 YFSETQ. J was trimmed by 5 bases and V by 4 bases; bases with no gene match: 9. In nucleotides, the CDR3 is TGCGCCAGCAGCCTAGAGACAGGGCCCGATCAGCCCCAGCATTTT. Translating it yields CASSLETGPDQPQHF.

The CDR3 DNA follows: TGTGCCAGCCCCCCACCGGGGATGAACACTGAAGCTTTCTTT. Encoded protein: CASPPPGMNTEAFF. The chain links TRBV28 to TRBJ1-1; D not certain. The germline V and J ends were trimmed by 8 bases and 0 bases, with 13 bases remaining between them. CDR3 length: 14 residues. CDR1 is MDHEN and CDR2 is SYDVKM in the germline V gene.

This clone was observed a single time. CDR3 nucleotides: TGTGCCAGCAGCACTGGACAGGGGTGGGGAAACACTGAAGCTTTCTTT. It yields the protein CASSTGQGWGNTEAFF. The chain recombines TRBV5-6 with TRBJ1-1; 9 nucleotides align to TRBD1. V dropped 4 bases and J dropped 2; count of bases not matched to a gene: 9. CDR3 length equals 16 residues. In germline, CDR1 is SGHDT, CDR2 YYEEEE.

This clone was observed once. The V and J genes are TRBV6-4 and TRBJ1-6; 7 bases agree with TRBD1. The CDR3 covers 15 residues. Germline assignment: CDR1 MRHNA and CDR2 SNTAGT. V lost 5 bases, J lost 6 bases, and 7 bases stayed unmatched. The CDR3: CASSPTGQSNSPLHF. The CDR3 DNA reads TGTGCCAGCAGTCCCACGGGACAGTCTAATTCACCCCTCCACTTT.

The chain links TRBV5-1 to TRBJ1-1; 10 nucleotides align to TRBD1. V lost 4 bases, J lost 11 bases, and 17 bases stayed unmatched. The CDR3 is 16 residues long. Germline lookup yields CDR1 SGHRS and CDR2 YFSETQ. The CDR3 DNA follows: TGCGCCAGCAGCCCTTCCCCCGGGACAGGGGCAAATGGGGCTTTCTTT. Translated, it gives CASSPSPGTGANGAFF.

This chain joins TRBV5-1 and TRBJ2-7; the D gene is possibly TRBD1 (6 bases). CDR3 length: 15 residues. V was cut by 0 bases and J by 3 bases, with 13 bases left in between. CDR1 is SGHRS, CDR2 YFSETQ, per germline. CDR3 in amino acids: CASSLGPPGVYEQYF. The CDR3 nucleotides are TGCGCCAGCAGCTTGGGGCCCCCAGGGGTCTACGAGCAGTACTTC.

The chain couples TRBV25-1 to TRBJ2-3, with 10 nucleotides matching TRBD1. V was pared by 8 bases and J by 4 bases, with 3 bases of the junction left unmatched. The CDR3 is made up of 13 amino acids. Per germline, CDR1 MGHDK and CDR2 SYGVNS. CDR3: CASLGTGADTQYF. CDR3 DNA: TGTGCCAGCCTTGGGACAGGGGCAGATACGCAGTATTTT.

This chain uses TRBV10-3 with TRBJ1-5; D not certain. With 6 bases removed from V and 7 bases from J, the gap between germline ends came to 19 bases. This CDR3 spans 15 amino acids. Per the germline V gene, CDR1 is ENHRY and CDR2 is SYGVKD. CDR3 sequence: CAISAETAGGQPQHF. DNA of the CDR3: TGTGCCATCAGCGCTGAGACCGCGGGCGGGCAGCCCCAGCATTTT.

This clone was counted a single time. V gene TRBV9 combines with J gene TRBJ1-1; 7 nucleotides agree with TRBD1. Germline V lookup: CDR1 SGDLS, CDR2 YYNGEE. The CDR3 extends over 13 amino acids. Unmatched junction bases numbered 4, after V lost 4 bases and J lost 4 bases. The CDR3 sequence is CASSWTGATEAFF. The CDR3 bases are TGTGCCAGCAGCTGGACAGGTGCCACTGAAGCTTTCTTT.

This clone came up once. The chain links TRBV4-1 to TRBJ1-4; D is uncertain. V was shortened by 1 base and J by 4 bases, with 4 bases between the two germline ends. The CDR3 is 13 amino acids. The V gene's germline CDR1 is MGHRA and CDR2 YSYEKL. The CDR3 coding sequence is TGCGCCAGCAGCCAAGCGTATAATGAAAAACTGTTTTTT. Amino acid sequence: CASSQAYNEKLFF.

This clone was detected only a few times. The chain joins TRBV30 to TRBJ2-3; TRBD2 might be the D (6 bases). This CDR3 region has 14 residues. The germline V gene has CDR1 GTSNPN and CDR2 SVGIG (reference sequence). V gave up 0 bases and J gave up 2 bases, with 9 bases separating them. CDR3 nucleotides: TGTGCCTGGAGTGTAGGAGGGCTCACAGATACGCAGTATTTT. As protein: CAWSVGGLTDTQYF.

The chain's CDR3 is CASSEFRVESNTEAFF. CDR3 nucleotide sequence: TGTGCCAGCAGTGAATTTCGGGTTGAATCGAACACTGAAGCTTTCTTT. The chain uses TRBV25-1 and TRBJ1-1; D gene ambiguous. This CDR3 has 16 amino acids. The ends were cut back, 1 base at V and 1 base at J, with 13 bases in the middle. Germline V gene data show CDR1 as MGHDK and CDR2 as SYGVNS.

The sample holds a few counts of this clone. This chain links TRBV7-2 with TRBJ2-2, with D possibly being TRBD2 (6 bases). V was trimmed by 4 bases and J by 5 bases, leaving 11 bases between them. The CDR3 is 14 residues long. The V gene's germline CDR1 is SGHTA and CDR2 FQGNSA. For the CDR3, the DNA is TGTGCCAGCAGCTGGGAAGGGAGGACCGGGGAGCTGTTTTTT. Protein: CASSWEGRTGELFF.